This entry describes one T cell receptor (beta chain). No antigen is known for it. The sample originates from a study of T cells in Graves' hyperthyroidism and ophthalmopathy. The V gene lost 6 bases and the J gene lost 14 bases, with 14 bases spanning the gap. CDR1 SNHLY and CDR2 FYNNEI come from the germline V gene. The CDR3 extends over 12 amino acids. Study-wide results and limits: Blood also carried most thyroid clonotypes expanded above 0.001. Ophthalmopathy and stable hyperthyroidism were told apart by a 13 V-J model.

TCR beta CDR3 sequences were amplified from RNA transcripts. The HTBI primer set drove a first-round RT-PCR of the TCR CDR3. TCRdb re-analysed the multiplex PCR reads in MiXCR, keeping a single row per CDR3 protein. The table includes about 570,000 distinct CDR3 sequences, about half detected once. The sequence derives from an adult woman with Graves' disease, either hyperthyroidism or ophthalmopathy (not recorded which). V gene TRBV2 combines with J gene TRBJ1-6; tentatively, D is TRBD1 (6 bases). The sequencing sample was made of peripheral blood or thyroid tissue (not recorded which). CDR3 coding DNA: TGTGCCAGCAGGTTCAGGGGTGCGACCCTCCACTTT. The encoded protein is CASRFRGATLHF. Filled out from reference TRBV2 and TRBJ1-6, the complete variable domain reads EPEVTQTPSHQVTQMGQEVILRCVPISNHLYFYWYRQILGQKVEFLVSFYNNEISEKSEIFDDQFSVERPDGSNFTLKIRSTKLEDSAMYFCASRFRGATLHFGNGTRLTVT.